This record looks at one TCR beta chain sequence and its context. This entry comes from a study of blood T cell repertoires in COVID-19. Assay: immunoSEQ multiplex PCR; the TCRdb copy retains only in-frame clones and omits some. The table records approximately 250,000 clones, 86% of them present only once. After removal of 3 bases from V and 3 bases from J, the junction contained 2 bases not matched to a gene. CDR1 SGHKS and CDR2 YYEKEE come from the germline V gene (reference sequence). This CDR3 region has 13 residues. This chain joins TRBV5-5 and TRBJ1-2; 7 nucleotides align to TRBD1. This TCR was recovered from a woman aged 55-75 years who had recovered from COVID-19. Sequenced input: peripheral blood. CDR3 nucleotide sequence: TGTGCCAGCAGCTCTACAGGGGACTATGGCTACACCTTC. This encodes CASSSTGDYGYTF. Variable domain in full (rest from reference TRBV5-5 and TRBJ1-2): DAGVTQSPTHLIKTRGQQVTLRCSPISGHKSVSWYQQVLGQGPQFIFQYYEKEERGRGNFPDRFSARQFPNYSSELNVNALLLGDSALYLCASSSTGDYGYTFGSGTRLTVV.